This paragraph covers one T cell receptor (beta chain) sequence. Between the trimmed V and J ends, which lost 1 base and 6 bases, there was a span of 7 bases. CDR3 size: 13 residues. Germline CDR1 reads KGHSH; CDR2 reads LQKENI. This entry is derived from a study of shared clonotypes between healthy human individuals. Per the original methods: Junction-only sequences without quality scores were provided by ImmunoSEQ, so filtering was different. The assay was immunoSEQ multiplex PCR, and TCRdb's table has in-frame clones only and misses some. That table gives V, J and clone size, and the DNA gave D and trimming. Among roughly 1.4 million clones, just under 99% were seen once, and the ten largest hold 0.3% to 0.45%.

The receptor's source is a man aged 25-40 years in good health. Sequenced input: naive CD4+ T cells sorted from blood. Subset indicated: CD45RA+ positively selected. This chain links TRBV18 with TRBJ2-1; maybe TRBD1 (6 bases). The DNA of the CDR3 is TGTGCCAGCTCACCACAGGGGGTCAATGAGCAGTTCTTC. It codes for CASSPQGVNEQFF.